This T cell receptor (beta chain) was sequenced for a study of blood T cell repertoires in COVID-19. As originally analysed: Amplifying reference gene primers gave estimates of nucleated cell counts. Only in-frame clones appear in the TCRdb table, and some are missing; sequencing was by immunoSEQ multiplex PCR. V and J calls and clone size are given by that table; D and trimming were obtained from the DNA. This table has roughly 200,000 clones, roughly 87% appearing once. CDR1 GTSNPN and CDR2 SVGIG come from the germline V gene (reference sequence). V was clipped by 5 bases and J by 8 bases; unmatched bases: 8. The CDR3 extends over 14 amino acids.

Sequencing was performed on PBMCs or T cells enriched from blood (not recorded which). This clonotype was sampled from a man in his late teens or twenties with acute COVID-19. The V gene is TRBV30, the J gene TRBJ1-4, with 10 positions matching TRBD1. The CDR3 DNA follows: TGTGCCTGGTCGCCGGGACAGGGGCCGGAAAAACTGTTTTTT. Protein product: CAWSPGQGPEKLFF.